Given below is one T cell receptor (beta chain) in context. Coverage ceases 3 residues before the CDR3 finishes, and the germline J gene fills in the end. Only in-frame clones appear in the TCRdb table, and some are missing; sequencing was by immunoSEQ multiplex PCR. Across tens of thousands of clones, the top ten clones capture under 8% of the sample. This sample was taken from a study of T cells in women clearing cervical HPV infection. Study at large: Case blood drawn at lesion detection; control blood after infection cleared. Cases' blood sampling followed lesion detection by median roughly five months (90 to 200).

Per germline, CDR1 SGHRS and CDR2 YFSETQ. The CDR3 sequence is 14 residues long. The V end lost 5 bases, the J end lost 4 bases, and 14 bases lay between the germline ends. The sequencing sample was made of blood buffy coat. The chain links TRBV5-1 to TRBJ2-3, with D possibly being TRBD2 (6 bases). The source of this sequence is a woman between 18 and 75 years old with a cervical HPV16 infection that either progressed to CIN3+ or cleared (not recorded which). Partial CDR3 DNA: TGCGCCAGCAGGGAGGGTGTTCGCGCAGATACG. Translated, it gives CASREGVRADT. The full CDR3 is CASREGVRADTQYF.